These 21 T cell receptor beta chains were sequenced from one sample in a study of response to subunit inactivated influenza vaccine. MiXCR, applied by TCRdb to the RT-PCR reads, yields one record per CDR3 protein. This sample yields hundreds of thousands of distinct CDR3 sequences, of which around a fifth are seen a single time; 10% to 13% belongs to the top ten. Sample: PBMCs from blood, taken approximately 22 months after vaccination. The receptors were sampled from a man aged 45-69 years who received an inactivated influenza vaccine.

This CDR3 reads CSASGHLIQETQYF. CDR3 in DNA: TGCAGTGCTAGCGGACACTTAATCCAAGAGACCCAGTACTTC. The J gene is TRBJ2-5, the V gene TRBV20-1, with D possibly matching TRBD1 (5 bases). CDR1 is DFQATT and CDR2 is SNEGSKA in the germline V gene (reference sequence). The CDR3 loop spans 14 amino acids. Trimming took 3 bases from V and 1 from J, leaving 12 bases between them.

The chain uses TRBV5-1 and TRBJ1-3; no definite D call. V gave up 4 bases and J gave up 0 bases, with 14 bases separating them. The CDR3 sequence is 16 residues long. In germline, CDR1 is SGHRS, CDR2 YFSETQ. The CDR3 protein is CASSPGPPISGNTIYF. The CDR3 bases are TGCGCCAGCAGCCCGGGCCCACCTATCTCTGGAAACACCATATATTTT.

The V call is TRBV11-2, the J call TRBJ1-3; no clear D gene. Trimming shortened V by 4 bases and J by 0 bases, and 7 bases separated the two germline ends. In germline, CDR1 is SGHAT, CDR2 FQNNGV. This CDR3 contains 14 residues. CDR3 region: CASSSPLSGNTIYF. The DNA for the CDR3 is TGTGCCAGCAGCTCCCCTCTCTCTGGAAACACCATATATTTT.

This rearrangement joins TRBV3-1 to TRBJ1-2; possibly TRBD1 for D (6 bases). V lost 3 bases and J lost 2, with 16 bases in between. This CDR3 has 16 residues. CDR1 is LGHDT and CDR2 is YNNKEL in the germline V gene (reference sequence). The CDR3 DNA reads TGTGCCAGCAGCCAGGTCTGGGGGGGCGCAAACTATGGCTACACCTTC. Translation: CASSQVWGGANYGYTF.

In its sample, this clonotype was seen a few times. The rearrangement links TRBV5-5 to TRBJ2-1; 9 bases line up with TRBD1. V lost 3 bases, J lost 3 bases, and 13 bases stayed unmatched. Germline V gene lookup returns CDR1 SGHKS and CDR2 YYEKEE (reference sequence). CDR3 length equals 18 residues. CDR3 residues: CASSWGTGTALIYNEQFF. As DNA, the CDR3 is TGTGCCAGCAGCTGGGGGACAGGGACAGCCCTTATCTACAATGAGCAGTTCTTC.

V usage is TRBV20-1 and J usage is TRBJ2-3; D is ambiguous. Germline CDR1 DFQATT, CDR2 SNEGSKA (reference sequence). This CDR3 comprises 15 residues. Trimming stripped 6 bases from V and 2 bases from J, with 18 bases between. The CDR3 region is CSAPRRAELTDTQYF. The DNA of the CDR3 is TGCAGTGCCCCCCGTCGCGCCGAACTCACAGATACGCAGTATTTT.

The rearrangement links TRBV7-3 to TRBJ1-1; TRBD1 matches at 9 bases. Germline V gene sequence: CDR1 SGHTA, CDR2 FQGTGA. The length of the CDR3 is 14 residues. With V trimmed by 5 bases and J by 3 bases, 4 bases remained unmatched. CDR3 coding DNA: TGTGCCAGCAGCGCGACAGGGGGGTACACTGAAGCTTTCTTT. Amino acids: CASSATGGYTEAFF.

The chain has TRBV3-1 and TRBJ1-5; D is possibly TRBD1 (6 bases). CDR3 length: 13 residues. The ends were cut back, 3 bases at V and 5 bases at J, with 8 bases in the middle. Germline assignment: CDR1 LGHDT and CDR2 YNNKEL (reference sequence). CDR3 DNA sequence: TGTGCCAGCAGCCAGTGGACAGATCAGCCCCAGCATTTT. It encodes CASSQWTDQPQHF.

This clonotype showed up just a few times. One junction end disagrees with the germline gene, perhaps due to a read error. This chain connects TRBV7-2 to TRBJ1-3; D remains unclear. This CDR3 region has 13 residues. Germline V lookup: CDR1 SGHTA, CDR2 FQGNSA. The CDR3 sequence is CASSLYQGNTIYF. CDR3 nucleotides: TGTGCCAGTAGCTTATATCAGGGAAACACCATATATTTT.

CDR3 loop: CASRRLAGGTDTQYF. The CDR3 bases are TGTGCCAGCAGACGACTAGCGGGAGGTACAGATACGCAGTATTTT. This chain connects TRBV11-2 to TRBJ2-3; TRBD2 matches at 13 bases. Germline lookup yields CDR1 SGHAT and CDR2 FQNNGV. The CDR3 length is 15 residues. Trimming at V came to 6 bases and at J to 3 bases, leaving 3 bases not matched to a gene.

This clonotype was seen only a few times. The chain couples TRBV30 to TRBJ2-5; D gene uncertain. This CDR3 region has 12 residues. Germline V gene sequence: CDR1 GTSNPN, CDR2 SVGIG (reference sequence). V gave up 1 base and J gave up 3 bases, with 6 bases separating them. CDR3 coding DNA: TGTGCCTGGAGTGGTTTTGAAGAGACCCAGTACTTC. Amino acids: CAWSGFEETQYF.

This clonotype was counted many times. The chain is built from TRBV7-9 and TRBJ1-4, with D uncertain. V lost 4 bases and J lost 10, with 25 bases in between. This CDR3 has 17 residues. The germline gives CDR1 SEHNR, CDR2 FQNEAQ (reference sequence). The CDR3 DNA is TGTGCCAGCAGCTCAGGAGGAGGGCCTTCCTCAGTGGGAAAACTGTTTTTT. Amino acids: CASSSGGGPSSVGKLFF.

The V gene is TRBV12-3 or TRBV12-4, the J gene TRBJ1-1, with 7 bases aligning to TRBD1. This CDR3 is built from 13 residues. V lost 5 bases and J lost 0; bases outside the gene matches: 0. The CDR3 loop reads CASSTGVNTEAFF. CDR3 bases: TGTGCCAGCAGTACAGGGGTGAACACTGAAGCTTTCTTT.

The chain carries TRBV7-2 and TRBJ2-1; D might be TRBD1 (6 bases). Trimming left V 2 bases short and J 0 bases short, with 11 bases between. Germline CDR1 SGHTA, CDR2 FQGNSA. This CDR3 spans 16 amino acids. CDR3 protein: CASSLSVGGSYNEQFF. The DNA for the CDR3 is TGTGCCAGCAGCTTATCGGTAGGGGGCTCCTACAATGAGCAGTTCTTC.

The J gene is TRBJ2-7, the V gene TRBV6-2 or TRBV6-3; possibly TRBD2 for D (5 bases). The CDR3 contains 17 residues. The germline V gene has CDR1 MNHEY and CDR2 SVGEGT. V was clipped by 5 bases and J by 4 bases, with 24 bases between them. The DNA of the CDR3 is TGTGCCAGCAGTGCAGCTGAGGGATCGCTCAAAAAATACGAGCAGTACTTC. This codes for CASSAAEGSLKKYEQYF.

The chain employs TRBV6-2 or TRBV6-3 and TRBJ2-3; 9 bases match TRBD2. After removal of 4 bases from V and 3 bases from J, the junction contained 5 bases not matched to a gene. Germline V lookup: CDR1 MNHEY, CDR2 SVGEGT. The CDR3 runs 15 residues. CDR3 nucleotides: TGTGCCAGCAGTTCCCGACTAGCGGCAACAGATACGCAGTATTTT. Translated: CASSSRLAATDTQYF.

This sequence joins TRBV7-2 and TRBJ2-4; D is possibly TRBD1 or TRBD2 (5 bases each). V shed 4 bases and J shed 9 bases, with 13 bases lying between them. This CDR3 spans 13 amino acids. Germline lookup yields CDR1 SGHTA and CDR2 FQGNSA. The CDR3 sequence is CASSSNARGIQYF. The CDR3 DNA follows: TGTGCCAGCAGCTCCAACGCGAGGGGCATTCAGTACTTC.

The rearrangement uses TRBV5-1 and TRBJ2-5; 8 nucleotides line up with TRBD1. The trim removed 2 bases at V and 2 bases at J, leaving 8 bases unmatched. The CDR3 spans 16 residues. Germline V lookup: CDR1 SGHRS, CDR2 YFSETQ. The CDR3 region has the DNA TGCGCCAGCAGCTTCAACTATGGGACAGGACAAGAGACCCAGTACTTC. It encodes CASSFNYGTGQETQYF.

In its sample, this clonotype was seen many times. The chain uses TRBV29-1 and TRBJ1-2, with a possible D match to TRBD1 (6 bases). Germline loops: CDR1 SQVTM, CDR2 ANQGSEA. The CDR3 consists of 13 residues. The V and J ends lost 0 bases and 4 bases respectively, with 9 bases between them. CDR3 DNA: TGCAGCGTTGAAGACAGGGGTTCCTATGGCTACACCTTC. Protein: CSVEDRGSYGYTF.

Here the CDR3 DNA reads TGTGCCAGTAGTATGAGGACTAGCGGGAGTAAAGAGACCCAGTACTTC. Amino acids: CASSMRTSGSKETQYF. V is TRBV19 and J is TRBJ2-5; TRBD2 matches at 13 bases. Trimming took 3 bases from V and 3 from J; bases not matched to a gene: 4. Germline CDR1 and CDR2: LNHDA and SQIVND (reference sequence). The CDR3 sequence is 16 residues long.

The chain carries TRBV18 and TRBJ2-1, with D unclear. Germline-derived CDR1 and CDR2 are KGHSH and LQKENI. CDR3 length: 14 amino acids. V was shortened by 2 bases and J by 4 bases, with 9 bases between the two germline ends. The CDR3 DNA reads TGTGCCAGCTCACCAGAGGTCAGGTACAATGAGCAGTTCTTC. Encoded protein: CASSPEVRYNEQFF.